These 24 T cell receptor beta chains share one sample of origin, sequenced in a study of technical replicates of blood from a few donors. Sequenced by immunoSEQ multiplex PCR; TCRdb stores in-frame clones only, minus some. In the table there are more than 65,000 clones, about 96% of which are singletons. Source material: T cells isolated from PBMCs. These receptor sequences come from a human donor in good health.

This chain links TRBV7-9 with TRBJ2-7, with TRBD2 matching 7 bases. J gave up 6 bases and V 3 bases, and 11 bases lay outside the gene matches. The CDR3 contains 15 residues. Looked up from germline, CDR1 is SEHNR and CDR2 is FQNEAQ (reference sequence). The chain's CDR3 is CASSLAGVRSGEQYF. Written as DNA, the CDR3 is TGTGCCAGCAGCTTGGCGGGAGTAAGGTCGGGCGAGCAGTACTTC.

This clone was found once. CDR3 sequence: CASSEILGASRGYTF. As DNA, the CDR3 is TGTGCCAGCAGCGAAATCCTGGGGGCCTCCCGTGGCTACACCTTC. V and J are TRBV9 and TRBJ1-2; D may be TRBD1 (6 bases). The CDR3 contains 15 residues. Germline values: CDR1 SGDLS, CDR2 YYNGEE. Trimming pared 3 bases from V and 7 bases from J, leaving 19 bases between. The variable domain in full, with the rest retrieved from reference TRBV9 and TRBJ1-2, is DSGVTQTPKHLITATGQRVTLRCSPRSGDLSVYWYQQSLDQGLQFLIQYYNGEERAKGNILERFSAQQFPDLHSELNLSSLELGDSALYFCASSEILGASRGYTFGSGTRLTVV.

The gene calls are TRBV18 and TRBJ1-2, with TRBD1 matching over 7 bases. In germline, CDR1 is KGHSH, CDR2 LQKENI. CDR3 length equals 14 residues. Unmatched junction bases numbered 9, after V lost 9 bases and J lost 2 bases. CDR3 bases: TGTGCCAGTTCAGGAGGACAGGACAACTATGGCTACACCTTC. It yields the protein CASSGGQDNYGYTF.

CDR3 region: CASSPPGIYNEQFF. DNA for the CDR3: TGTGCCAGCAGCCCGCCGGGGATATACAATGAGCAGTTCTTC. V is TRBV6-5 and J is TRBJ2-1; D is possibly TRBD2 (5 bases). Germline V gives CDR1 MNHEY, CDR2 SVGAGI. The germline V and J ends were trimmed by 6 bases and 4 bases, with 13 bases remaining between them. The CDR3 spans 14 residues.

CDR3 residues: CASTTELGLYNEQFF. The CDR3 bases are TGTGCCAGCACCACTGAACTAGGGTTATACAATGAGCAGTTCTTC. The J gene is TRBJ2-1, the V gene TRBV6-4; a possible D gene is TRBD2 (5 bases). The length of the CDR3 is 15 residues. The germline CDR1 and CDR2 sequences are MRHNA and SNTAGT. Trimming stripped 7 bases from V and 4 bases from J, with 17 bases between.

This chain links TRBV19 with TRBJ2-2, with 9 positions matching TRBD2. CDR1 is LNHDA, CDR2 SQIVND, per germline (reference sequence). This CDR3 has 17 residues. Trimming removed 4 bases from V and 8 bases from J; junction bases left unmatched: 14. DNA for the CDR3: TGTGCCAGTAGTAGTCCGGGACTAGCCGTCTCCAGGGGGGAGCTGTTTTTT. As protein: CASSSPGLAVSRGELFF.

V is TRBV30 and J is TRBJ2-1; possible D gene TRBD1, 7 bases. This CDR3 comprises 14 residues. Germline CDR1 and CDR2: GTSNPN and SVGIG (reference sequence). Trimming cost V 3 bases and J 12 bases, with 21 bases left between them. The CDR3 sequence: CAWRPGTVYSGQFF. CDR3 bases: TGTGCCTGGAGACCCGGGACAGTATATAGCGGGCAGTTCTTC.

This clone was found once. J is TRBJ1-1 and V is TRBV25-1, with D possibly matching TRBD1 (5 bases). Per the germline V gene, CDR1 is MGHDK and CDR2 is SYGVNS. The CDR3 runs 11 residues. Trimming pared 8 bases from V and 10 bases from J, leaving 14 bases between. The CDR3 region has the DNA TGTGCCAGCCTTGGAGGGGTAGTAGCTTTCTTT. Amino acid sequence: CASLGGVVAFF.

The rearrangement uses TRBV19 and TRBJ1-1; D not certain. With 8 bases removed from V and 4 bases from J, the gap between germline ends came to 8 bases. CDR1 and CDR2 from the germline V gene are LNHDA and SQIVND (reference sequence). The CDR3 covers 11 residues. Written as DNA, the CDR3 is TGTGCCAGTGGGGAGACCACTGAAGCTTTCTTT. Its protein is CASGETTEAFF.

As to this clone: The sample has other DNA sequences that encode this CDR3 too. This rearrangement joins TRBV10-3 to TRBJ2-5; D not certain. V lost 2 bases and J lost 4, with 8 bases in between. The germline CDR1 and CDR2 sequences are ENHRY and SYGVKD. The CDR3 sequence is 13 residues long. CDR3 coding DNA: TGTGCCATCAGTGAGGCTAGAGGAGAGACCCAGTACTTC. It codes for CAISEARGETQYF.

J is TRBJ2-7 and V is TRBV10-3; D possibly corresponds to TRBD2 (6 bases). V dropped 9 bases and J dropped 3 bases, with 15 bases sitting between them. The CDR3 length is 13 residues. The germline V gene has CDR1 ENHRY and CDR2 SYGVKD. The CDR3 DNA sequence: TGTGCCATGGCCGCTAGCGAGAACTACGAGCAGTACTTC. Residues: CAMAASENYEQYF.

The V gene is TRBV27, the J gene TRBJ2-5; 11 bases match TRBD2. Per germline, CDR1 MNHEY and CDR2 SMNVEV (reference sequence). Trimming at V came to 5 bases and at J to 7 bases, leaving 9 bases not matched to a gene. This CDR3 has 15 residues. As DNA, the CDR3 is TGTGCCAGCAGTGAACTAGCGGGAGTGGGGGGGACCCAGTACTTC. Its protein product is CASSELAGVGGTQYF.

This clone appeared a single time. The J gene is TRBJ1-1, the V gene TRBV27, with D maybe TRBD1 (5 bases). Germline V gives CDR1 MNHEY, CDR2 SMNVEV (reference sequence). The CDR3 runs to 13 residues. V lost 3 bases and J lost 4, with 9 bases in between. The CDR3 DNA follows: TGTGCCAGCAGTTTCGGGGGGATCACTGAAGCTTTCTTT. Its translation: CASSFGGITEAFF.

The V call is TRBV18, the J call TRBJ1-2; 8 bases are shared with TRBD1. The CDR3 has 13 amino acids. V was clipped by 3 bases and J by 5 bases; unmatched bases: 2. The germline V gene encodes CDR1 KGHSH and CDR2 LQKENI. The CDR3 bases are TGTGCCAGCTCACCGGACAGGGCGTATGGCTACACCTTC. It yields the protein CASSPDRAYGYTF.

This chain links TRBV28 with TRBJ1-3; possible D gene TRBD1, 6 bases. Trimming took off 5 bases at V and 2 bases at J, with 13 bases between the two ends. CDR1 and CDR2 (germline): MDHEN, SYDVKM. The CDR3 has 15 residues. CDR3 DNA: TGTGCCAGCAGTAGACGGGACAAGACTGGAAACACCATATATTTT. As protein: CASSRRDKTGNTIYF.

The chain recombines TRBV5-1 with TRBJ1-1; no clear D gene. Germline V gene lookup returns CDR1 SGHRS and CDR2 YFSETQ. This CDR3 spans 13 amino acids. Deletions cut 0 bases from V and 7 bases from J, with 10 bases between. CDR3 amino acids: CASSLANGVEAFF. CDR3 DNA: TGCGCCAGCAGCTTGGCGAACGGGGTTGAAGCTTTCTTT.

V is TRBV11-2 and J is TRBJ1-4; TRBD1 is a possible D gene (5 bases). In germline, CDR1 is SGHAT, CDR2 FQNNGV. CDR3 length: 14 residues. V gave up 6 bases and J gave up 7 bases, with 15 bases separating them. CDR3 in DNA: TGTGCCAGCAGATTATCTCAGGGAGGTGAAAAACTGTTTTTT. It yields the protein CASRLSQGGEKLFF. Variable domain in full (rest from reference TRBV11-2 and TRBJ1-4): EAGVAQSPRYKIIEKRQSVAFWCNPISGHATLYWYQQILGQGPKLLIQFQNNGVVDDSQLPKDRFSAERLKGVDSTLKIQPAKLEDSAVYLCASRLSQGGEKLFFGSGTQLSVL.

V is TRBV6-6 and J is TRBJ1-5, with a tentative D call TRBD1 (5 bases). With 6 bases removed from V and 9 bases from J, the gap between germline ends came to 18 bases. Germline V CDR1 and CDR2: MNHNY, SVGAGI (reference sequence). This CDR3 is built from 14 residues. DNA of the CDR3: TGTGCCAGCAGACAAGGTCGCGGGGGAGGGCCCCAGCATTTT. Its protein is CASRQGRGGGPQHF.

This rearrangement joins TRBV27 to TRBJ2-1, with 14 nucleotides matching TRBD2. The CDR3 totals 18 residues. V lost 1 base and J lost 4; bases outside the gene matches: 6. The germline gives CDR1 MNHEY, CDR2 SMNVEV (reference sequence). The CDR3, as DNA: TGTGCCAGCAGTTTATTAGGGACTAGCGGGAGTAAATACAATGAGCAGTTCTTC. Amino acids: CASSLLGTSGSKYNEQFF.

This chain joins TRBV14 and TRBJ1-1; possible D gene TRBD1, 5 bases. V was clipped by 0 bases and J by 6 bases, with 14 bases between them. From germline, CDR1 is SGHDN and CDR2 FVKESK. The CDR3 totals 15 residues. The CDR3 region is CASSQDFRWGAEAFF. CDR3 in DNA: TGTGCCAGCAGCCAAGATTTTAGATGGGGGGCTGAAGCTTTCTTT.

This sequence joins TRBV6-1 and TRBJ1-2, with D perhaps TRBD1 (5 bases). Trimming took off 8 bases at V and 0 bases at J, with 16 bases between the two ends. Looked up from germline, CDR1 is MNHNS and CDR2 is SASEGT. The CDR3 has 15 amino acids. The CDR3 here is CASGIGAETNYGYTF. For the CDR3, the DNA is TGTGCCAGCGGGATTGGGGCAGAAACTAACTATGGCTACACCTTC.

This rearrangement joins TRBV6-5 to TRBJ2-1; D may be TRBD1 (5 bases). This CDR3 comprises 13 residues. CDR1 and CDR2 from the germline V gene are MNHEY and SVGAGI. V lost 3 bases to trimming and J lost 9 bases, with 12 bases between them. This CDR3 reads CASSYAGIGEQFF. The DNA for the CDR3 is TGTGCCAGCAGTTATGCAGGGATCGGTGAGCAGTTCTTC.

The V call is TRBV6-1, the J call TRBJ1-2; no firm D call. The CDR3 is 13 residues long. V was clipped by 3 bases and J by 4 bases, with 9 bases between them. Germline CDR1 is MNHNS and CDR2 is SASEGT. CDR3 sequence: CASSESEPYGYTF. CDR3 in DNA: TGTGCCAGCAGTGAGTCGGAGCCCTATGGCTACACCTTC.

The chain is built from TRBV19 and TRBJ2-5; TRBD2 matches at 11 bases. Germline-derived CDR1 and CDR2 are LNHDA and SQIVND (reference sequence). The CDR3 runs to 15 residues. J gave up 3 bases and V 5 bases, and 5 bases lay outside the gene matches. The CDR3 DNA reads TGTGCCAGTAGTTTACTAGCGGGAGTGGAAGAGACCCAGTACTTC. It yields the protein CASSLLAGVEETQYF.